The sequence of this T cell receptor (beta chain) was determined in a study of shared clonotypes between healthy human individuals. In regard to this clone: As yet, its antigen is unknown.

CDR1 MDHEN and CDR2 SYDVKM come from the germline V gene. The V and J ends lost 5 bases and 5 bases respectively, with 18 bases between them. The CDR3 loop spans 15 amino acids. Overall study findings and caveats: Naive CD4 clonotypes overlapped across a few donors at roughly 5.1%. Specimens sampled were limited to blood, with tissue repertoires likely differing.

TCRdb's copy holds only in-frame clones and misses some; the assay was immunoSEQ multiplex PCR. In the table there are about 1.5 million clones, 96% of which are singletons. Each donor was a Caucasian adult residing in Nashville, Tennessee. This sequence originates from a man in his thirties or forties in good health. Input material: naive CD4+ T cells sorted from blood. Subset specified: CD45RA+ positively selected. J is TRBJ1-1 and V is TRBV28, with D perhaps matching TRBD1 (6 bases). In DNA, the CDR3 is TGTGCCAGCAGTCCCCTTGCCAGGGGCGCAACTGAAGCTTTCTTT. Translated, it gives CASSPLARGATEAFF.